This is a list of T cell receptor beta chains from one sample in a study of blood T cell repertoires in COVID-19. Assay: immunoSEQ multiplex PCR; the TCRdb copy retains only in-frame clones and omits some. This sample yields some 39,000 clones, of which about 86% are seen a single time; under 5.5% belongs to the top ten. The sequenced sample was peripheral blood. These receptors all stem from a man aged 40-49 years with active COVID-19. The CDR3 runs from the conserved cysteine through the conserved F or W. D genes are given only for firm matches. Expanded clones are given a class, and other clones once, few, many or no size at all.

j_gene | d_gene | abundance | v_gene | CDR3nt | CDR3aa
TRBJ2-3 | - | - | TRBV6-4 | TGTGCCAGCAGCCACTCGGAGATAGCGGAGGCCCTTAGCACAGATACGCAGTATTTT | CASSHSEIAEALSTDTQYF
TRBJ2-5 | TRBD2 | once | TRBV6-5 | TGTGCCAGCAGTTCCGTAGCGGGCAGCCAAGAGACCCAGTACTTC | CASSSVAGSQETQYF
TRBJ2-5 | - | - | TRBV9 | TGTGCCAGCAGCCCCTCGGGAAGGCAAGAGACCCAGTACTTC | CASSPSGRQETQYF
TRBJ2-5 | - | - | TRBV7-6 | TGTGCCAGCAGCCCTGTACACGAGACCCAGTACTTC | CASSPVHETQYF
TRBJ1-2 | TRBD1 | few | TRBV2 | TGTGCCAGCAGTGATAAGGGGGCAGATGGCTACACCTTC | CASSDKGADGYTF
TRBJ2-5 | TRBD2 | - | TRBV5-4 | TGTGCCAGCAGCAATAGCGGGAGGTCCCTCCAAGAGACCCAGTACTTC | CASSNSGRSLQETQYF
TRBJ2-7 | - | - | TRBV7-2 | TGTGCCAGCAGCTTCGCCGGGTACGAGCAGTACTTC | CASSFAGYEQYF
TRBJ2-1 | TRBD2 | - | TRBV3-1/TRBV3-2 | TGTGCCAGCAGCCAAGTGCCCCACGGACTAGCGGGAGAGAATGAGCAGTTCTTC | CASSQVPHGLAGENEQFF
TRBJ2-4 | TRBD1 | - | TRBV27 | TGTGCCAGCAGTACCAACAGGGGGCCGGCCAAAAACATTCAGTACTTC | CASSTNRGPAKNIQYF
TRBJ2-7 | TRBD2 | - | TRBV6-2/TRBV6-3 | TGTGCCAGCAGTTACCCGGGACTAGCGGGACGCTCCTACGAGCAGTACTTC | CASSYPGLAGRSYEQYF
TRBJ2-3 | - | - | TRBV7-3 | TGTGCCAGCAGCACCCGGTCTCGAGATACGCAGTATTTT | CASSTRSRDTQYF
TRBJ2-4 | - | - | TRBV2 | TGTGCCAGCTGTGAGGACAACGGGCTATCAAACATTCAGTACTTC | CASCEDNGLSNIQYF
TRBJ1-5 | TRBD1 | few | TRBV10-2 | TGCGCCAGCAGCGAGGGGGCGAGGCAGCCCCAGCATTTT | CASSEGARQPQHF
TRBJ2-7 | TRBD1 | - | TRBV9 | TGTGCCAGCAGCGCCGGGACAGGGGGCTACGAGCAGTACTTC | CASSAGTGGYEQYF
TRBJ2-6 | TRBD1 | - | TRBV13 | TGTGCCAGCAGCCGGACAGGGGCTGGGGCCAACGTCCTGACTTTC | CASSRTGAGANVLTF
TRBJ1-5 | - | - | TRBV11-2 | TGTGCCAGCAGCTTAGTCGGTACGCAGCCCCAGCATTTT | CASSLVGTQPQHF
TRBJ2-5 | TRBD2 | - | TRBV2 | TGTGCCAGCAGCGTTACTAGCGTTCAAGAGACCCAGTACTTC | CASSVTSVQETQYF
TRBJ2-1 | TRBD2 | - | TRBV27 | TGTGCCAGCAGTTGGGTAGCGGGAGGCAATGAGCAGTTCTTC | CASSWVAGGNEQFF
TRBJ1-2 | TRBD1 | - | TRBV12-5 | TGTGCTAGTGGTACCGGGGGACAGGGAGAGGGCTACACCTTC | CASGTGGQGEGYTF
TRBJ1-2 | TRBD1 | - | TRBV2 | TGTGCCAGAAGGGAGGAGAGCAGGGGGATTAACTATGGCTACACCTTC | CARREESRGINYGYTF
TRBJ1-2 | - | - | TRBV28 | TGTGCAACAGCAAGGAAGGACTATGGCTACACCTTC | CATARKDYGYTF
TRBJ2-1 | - | - | TRBV6-5 | TGTGCCAGCAGTTTAGACTCCTCCTACAATGAGCAGTTCTTC | CASSLDSSYNEQFF
TRBJ1-1 | - | - | TRBV7-3 | TGTGCCAGCAGCGCTGCGGGAGGGGCATACGAAGCTTTCTTT | CASSAAGGAYEAFF
TRBJ1-1 | - | - | TRBV30 | TGTGCCTGGACCCAAGGAGGGGTCACTGAAGCTTTCTTT | CAWTQGGVTEAFF
TRBJ2-6 | TRBD1 | - | TRBV7-2 | TGTGCCAGCAGCTTGGGGGACAGGGGGTTATCTGGGGCCAACGTCCTGACTTTC | CASSLGDRGLSGANVLTF
TRBJ2-3 | - | - | TRBV7-9 | TGTGCCAGCAGCTTAGAGGGATCAGGGGATACGCAGTATTTT | CASSLEGSGDTQYF
TRBJ2-2 | - | - | TRBV6-5 | TGTGCCAGCAGTAGACAACCCGGGGAGCTGTTTTTT | CASSRQPGELFF
TRBJ2-1 | TRBD2 | - | TRBV6-4 | TGTGCCAGCAGTGAGCGGGAGTACAATGAGCAGTTCTTC | CASSEREYNEQFF
TRBJ2-7 | - | - | TRBV3-1/TRBV3-2 | TGTGCCAGCAGCCCCAATTCTCAAGGAACGGCGGGAGAGCAGTACTTC | CASSPNSQGTAGEQYF
TRBJ1-3 | TRBD1 | - | TRBV9 | TGTGCCAGCAGCATTTTGGAGGGACAGGGGGCCTACTCCTCTGGAAACACCATATATTTT | CASSILEGQGAYSSGNTIYF
TRBJ2-7 | - | few | TRBV27 | TGTGCCAGCAGTTTCTCCGGGGACGAGCAGTACTTC | CASSFSGDEQYF
TRBJ2-7 | - | medium-sized | TRBV27 | TGTGCCAGCAGTTTTGCGACGGGGTTTGGCGAGCAGTACTTC | CASSFATGFGEQYF
TRBJ1-1 | - | - | TRBV27 | TGTGCCAGCAGTTTCGTGGGGACATCTGAAGCTTTCTTT | CASSFVGTSEAFF
TRBJ2-7 | TRBD2 | once | TRBV6-5 | TGTGCCAGCAGAGGCGGGGGTAGGGAGTATTACGAGCAGTACTTC | CASRGGGREYYEQYF
TRBJ2-3 | TRBD2 | once | TRBV5-1 | TGCGCCAGCAGCTTGCTGGGGACTAGTGGAAGCACAGATACGCAGTATTTT | CASSLLGTSGSTDTQYF
TRBJ1-1 | - | once | TRBV29-1 | TGCAGCGTTCAACGGGACACTGAAGCTTTCTTT | CSVQRDTEAFF
TRBJ2-1 | TRBD1 | - | TRBV9 | TGTGCCAGCAGCGTAGCGGAAGGGACAGTCTACAATGAGCAGTTCTTC | CASSVAEGTVYNEQFF
TRBJ2-2 | - | - | TRBV2 | TGTGCCAGCAGGTCGGACTCCGGGGAGCTGTTTTTT | CASRSDSGELFF
TRBJ2-2 | TRBD1 | - | TRBV20-1 | TGCAGTGCTAGTCGGTATGGCAGGGGGCGGAACACCGGGGAGCTGTTTTTT | CSASRYGRGRNTGELFF
TRBJ1-1 | - | - | TRBV28 | TGTGCCAGCAGTTTTGAGCTGAGGAACACTGAAGCTTTCTTT | CASSFELRNTEAFF
TRBJ2-7 | TRBD1 | - | TRBV5-3 | TGTGCCAGAAGCCATAACACAGGGGAACACGAGCAGTACTTC | CARSHNTGEHEQYF
TRBJ1-5 | - | - | TRBV19 | TGTGCCAGTGGAGACAGAGGCAATCAGCCCCAGCATTTT | CASGDRGNQPQHF
TRBJ1-2 | TRBD1 | medium-sized | TRBV7-9 | TGTGCCAGCAGCTCCCGGGACAGCGCTCAAAGCTTAGGCTATGGCTACACCTTC | CASSSRDSAQSLGYGYTF
TRBJ2-7 | TRBD2 | - | TRBV27 | TGTGCCAGCAGTTTACAAGCGGGAGACGTACACGAGCAGTACTTC | CASSLQAGDVHEQYF
TRBJ2-3 | - | - | TRBV7-9 | TGTGCCAGCAGCTTAGAGGGGTCTGGAGATACGCAGTATTTT | CASSLEGSGDTQYF
TRBJ1-5 | - | - | TRBV28 | TGTGCCACCCGGTGGAGGGCCTTAAGGAGCAATCAGCCCCAGCATTTT | CATRWRALRSNQPQHF
TRBJ2-1 | TRBD2 | - | TRBV5-4 | TGTGCCAGCAGCTTTAAGACGGGAGGGGTAAATGAGCAGTTCTTC | CASSFKTGGVNEQFF
TRBJ2-7 | TRBD2 | - | TRBV27 | TGTGCCAGCAGTAACTACGGGAGGTACGAGCAGTACTTC | CASSNYGRYEQYF
TRBJ1-2 | - | - | TRBV7-2 | TGTGCCAGCAAGCCCTTGATTGGGGAGTACTATGGCTACACCTTC | CASKPLIGEYYGYTF
TRBJ2-1 | - | - | TRBV7-8 | TGTGCCAGCAGCTTAGCGGTCCGTACGGGGATCTATGAGCAGTTCTTC | CASSLAVRTGIYEQFF
TRBJ1-5 | TRBD1 | - | TRBV5-1 | TGCGCCAGCAGCTATACAGGGGGCCGGGATCAGCCCCAGCATTTT | CASSYTGGRDQPQHF
TRBJ2-2 | - | - | TRBV13 | TGTGCCAGCAGCCCTCCCGGGGAGCTGTTTTTT | CASSPPGELFF
TRBJ2-1 | TRBD2 | - | TRBV6-1 | TGTGCCAGCAGTGAATCGTGGCTAGCGGGAGCAGGCATCGAAGGAGAGCAGTTCTTC | CASSESWLAGAGIEGEQFF
TRBJ1-1 | - | few | TRBV15 | TGTGCCACCAGCAGAGTGGAGTACATGAACACTGAAGCTTTCTTT | CATSRVEYMNTEAFF
TRBJ2-7 | TRBD2 | - | TRBV27 | TGTGCCAGCAGTCGAGCGAGGCTAGCGGTCCCCTACGAGCAGTACTTC | CASSRARLAVPYEQYF
TRBJ2-3 | - | - | TRBV5-1 | TGCGCCAGCAGCCCTAGCGAATACGGTACAGATACGCAGTATTTT | CASSPSEYGTDTQYF
TRBJ1-2 | TRBD1 | - | TRBV6-5 | TGTGCCAGCAGCCCGACAGGGGGCATTGGCTACACCTTC | CASSPTGGIGYTF
TRBJ2-1 | TRBD1 | - | TRBV7-9 | TGTGCCAGCAGCTTTGGACAGGGGGACCACAATGAGCAGTTCTTC | CASSFGQGDHNEQFF
TRBJ2-1 | TRBD2 | few | TRBV11-2 | TGTGCCAGCAGCTCCCGCCCCGGGACTAGCGGGAGTGGTGAGCAGTTCTTC | CASSSRPGTSGSGEQFF
TRBJ1-6 | TRBD1 | - | TRBV7-6 | TGTGCCAGCAGCTTAGATCCAGGGGGCCGTTCACCCCTCCACTTT | CASSLDPGGRSPLHF